This T cell receptor (beta chain) is drawn from a study of T cell responses to AZD1222 COVID-19 vaccine. The wider study: Samples with a second dose at about 4 or about 12 weeks were pooled together. Study results and caveats: CD4 TCRs linked to vaccination spanned spike, dominating at 160-218 and 743-854. Donor demographics were predominantly white British with a female majority; clonal diversity may be underestimated.

The junction had 4 bases not matched to a gene; V was cut back by 6 bases and J by 2 bases. CDR3 size: 13 residues. Sequenced by immunoSEQ multiplex PCR; TCRdb stores in-frame clones only, minus some. The profile shows just under 85,000 clones, 85% to 90% of them singletons. Worth noting for this clone: What it recognizes is unknown.

The gene calls are TRBV12-3 or TRBV12-4 and TRBJ2-7; TRBD1 agrees at 7 bases. The specimen was peripheral blood, collected on day 0 of AZD1222 vaccination. The receptor was derived from an adult in good health. The CDR3 DNA sequence: TGTGCCAGCAGCAGGGACAGTACCTACGAGCAGTACTTC. Its translation: CASSRDSTYEQYF.